One TCR beta chain is described in this entry. The antigen it recognizes is unknown. Per-nucleotide qualities are absent, and no much larger clonotype sits a single base away. The germline V and J ends show losses of 0 bases and 13 bases respectively, and no gene match explains 12 bases of the junction. CDR1 and CDR2, per the germline V gene, are LGHNA and YSLEER. Counted from cysteine to phenylalanine, this CDR3 has 15 amino acids. CDR3 DNA only is kept here, 45 bases in frame from base 1. These data are taken from a study of T-cell reconstitution after alpha-beta-depleted transplantation in children (dated by TCRdb to about 2016). About the full investigation: T-cell immune reconstitution after TCRalphabeta/CD19-depleted allogeneic hematopoietic cell transplantation in children was quantitatively tracked in the study by means of TCR repertoire profiling.

Library generation was performed with PCR. The run used an Illumina HiSeq 2500. Molecular barcoding was employed in the preparation of TCR libraries, with unique molecular identifiers being used to normalize TCRbeta repertoire quantification. The public reads were reprocessed in TCRdb via fastp at Q25 and MiXCR, keeping in-frame beta chains. Rows are combined by CDR3 protein, so each entry shows the most common genes and DNA. This sample gives more than 550,000 distinct CDR3 sequences in total; over 9.5% of them show up just once. The top ten clones comprise about 4.3% of the sample. The sample here was PBMCs from the stem cell graft donor, taken from the stem cell graft. This chain joins TRBV4-3 to TRBJ2-1; 7 central nucleotides agree with TRBD2. This TCR was recovered from a human donor who donated a stem cell graft to a child with acute myeloid leukemia. The nucleotide sequence reads as follows: TGCGCCAGCAGCCAAGAAACGGGGGGTGGGGGAGTACAGTTCTTC. It translates to CASSQETGGGGVQFF.